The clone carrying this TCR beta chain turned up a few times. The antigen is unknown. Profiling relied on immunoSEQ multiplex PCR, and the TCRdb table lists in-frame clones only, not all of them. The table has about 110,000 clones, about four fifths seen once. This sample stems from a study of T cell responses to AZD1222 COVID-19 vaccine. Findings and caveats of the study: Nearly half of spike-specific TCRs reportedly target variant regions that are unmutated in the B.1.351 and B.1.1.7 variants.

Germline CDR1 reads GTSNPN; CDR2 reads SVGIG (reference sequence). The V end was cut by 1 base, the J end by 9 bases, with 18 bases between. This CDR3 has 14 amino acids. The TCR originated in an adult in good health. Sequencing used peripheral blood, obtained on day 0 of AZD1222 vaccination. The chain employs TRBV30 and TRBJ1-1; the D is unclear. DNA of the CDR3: TGTGCCTGGAGTGCCCTAAGGAGTGGAGGTAAAGCTTTCTTT. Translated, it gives CAWSALRSGGKAFF.